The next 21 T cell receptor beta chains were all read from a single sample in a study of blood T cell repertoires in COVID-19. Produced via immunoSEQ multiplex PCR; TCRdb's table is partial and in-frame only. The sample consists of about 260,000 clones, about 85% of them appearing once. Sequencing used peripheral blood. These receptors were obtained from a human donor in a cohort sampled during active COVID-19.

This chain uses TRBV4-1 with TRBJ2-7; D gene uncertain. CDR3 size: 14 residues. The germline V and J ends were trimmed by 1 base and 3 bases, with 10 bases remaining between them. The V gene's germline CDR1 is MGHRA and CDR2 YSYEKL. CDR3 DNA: TGCGCCAGCAGCCAAGGACGGGTCTACTACGAGCAGTACTTC. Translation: CASSQGRVYYEQYF.

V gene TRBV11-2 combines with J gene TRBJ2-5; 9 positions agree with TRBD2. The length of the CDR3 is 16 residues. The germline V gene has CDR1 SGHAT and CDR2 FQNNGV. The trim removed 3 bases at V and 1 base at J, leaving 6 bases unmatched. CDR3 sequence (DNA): TGTGCCAGCAGCTTTGCTCCGACTAGCGGCCAAGAGACCCAGTACTTC. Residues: CASSFAPTSGQETQYF.

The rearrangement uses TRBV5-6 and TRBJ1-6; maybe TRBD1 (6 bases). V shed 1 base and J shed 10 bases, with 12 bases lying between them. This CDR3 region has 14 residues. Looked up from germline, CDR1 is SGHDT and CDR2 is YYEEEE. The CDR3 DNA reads TGTGCCAGCAGCTTGTTTACAGGGCAATCACCCCTCCACTTT. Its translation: CASSLFTGQSPLHF.

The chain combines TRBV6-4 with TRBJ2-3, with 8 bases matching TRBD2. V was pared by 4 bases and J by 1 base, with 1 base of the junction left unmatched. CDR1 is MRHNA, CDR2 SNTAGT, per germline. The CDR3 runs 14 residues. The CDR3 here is CASSGAGGTDTQYF. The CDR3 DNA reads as TGTGCCAGCAGTGGAGCGGGAGGCACAGATACGCAGTATTTT.

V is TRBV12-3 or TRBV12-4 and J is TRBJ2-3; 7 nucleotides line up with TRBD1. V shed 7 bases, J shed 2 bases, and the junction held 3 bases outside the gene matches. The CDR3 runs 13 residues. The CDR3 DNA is TGTGCCAGCACGGGACAGCTCACAGATACGCAGTATTTT. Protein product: CASTGQLTDTQYF.

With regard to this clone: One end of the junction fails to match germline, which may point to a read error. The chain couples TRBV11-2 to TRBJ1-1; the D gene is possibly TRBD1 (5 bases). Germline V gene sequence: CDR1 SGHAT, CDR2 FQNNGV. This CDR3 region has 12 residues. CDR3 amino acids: CASSLDRTEAFF. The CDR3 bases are TGTGCCAGCAGCCTAGACAGAACTGAAGCTTTCTTT.

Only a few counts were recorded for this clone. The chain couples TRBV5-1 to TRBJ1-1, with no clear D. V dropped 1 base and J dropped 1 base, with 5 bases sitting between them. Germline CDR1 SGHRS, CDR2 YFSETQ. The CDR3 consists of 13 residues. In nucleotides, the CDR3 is TGCGCCAGCAGCTTGAGCGCGAACACTGAAGCTTTCTTT. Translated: CASSLSANTEAFF.

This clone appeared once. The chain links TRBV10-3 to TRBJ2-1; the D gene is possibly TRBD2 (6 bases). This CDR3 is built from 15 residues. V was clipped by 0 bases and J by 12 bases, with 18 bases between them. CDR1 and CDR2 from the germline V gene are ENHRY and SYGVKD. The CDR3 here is CAISESTASERGQFF. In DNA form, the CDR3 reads TGTGCCATCAGTGAGTCGACGGCTAGCGAAAGGGGGCAGTTCTTC.

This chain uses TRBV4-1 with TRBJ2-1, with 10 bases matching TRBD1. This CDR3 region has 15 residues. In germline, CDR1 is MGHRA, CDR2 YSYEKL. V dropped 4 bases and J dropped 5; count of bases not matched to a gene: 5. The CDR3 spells CASSPGTGEDNEQFF. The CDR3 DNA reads TGCGCCAGCAGCCCCGGGACAGGGGAGGACAATGAGCAGTTCTTC.

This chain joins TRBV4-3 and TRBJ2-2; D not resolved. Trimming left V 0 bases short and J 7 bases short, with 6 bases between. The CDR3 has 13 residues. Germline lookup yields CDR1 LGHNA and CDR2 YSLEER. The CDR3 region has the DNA TGCGCCAGCAGCCAAGATCTTTACGGGGAGCTGTTTTTT. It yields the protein CASSQDLYGELFF.

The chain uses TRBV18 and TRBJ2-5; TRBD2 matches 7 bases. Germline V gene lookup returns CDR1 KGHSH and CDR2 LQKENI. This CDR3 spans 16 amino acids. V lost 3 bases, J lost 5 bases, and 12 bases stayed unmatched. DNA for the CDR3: TGTGCCAGCTCACCCCACGGGGGGATTCCAGTGGAGACCCAGTACTTC. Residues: CASSPHGGIPVETQYF.

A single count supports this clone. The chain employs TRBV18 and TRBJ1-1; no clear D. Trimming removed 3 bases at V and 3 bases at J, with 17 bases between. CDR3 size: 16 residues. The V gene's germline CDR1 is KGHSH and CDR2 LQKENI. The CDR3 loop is CASSPLTLLADTEAFF. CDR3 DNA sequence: TGTGCCAGCTCACCCCTCACCCTCTTGGCGGACACTGAAGCTTTCTTT.

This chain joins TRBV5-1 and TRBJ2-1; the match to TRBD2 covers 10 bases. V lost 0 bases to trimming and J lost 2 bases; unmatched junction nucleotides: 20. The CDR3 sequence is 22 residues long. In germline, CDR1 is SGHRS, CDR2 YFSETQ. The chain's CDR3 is CASSLDAQGLRSGRAAYNEQFF. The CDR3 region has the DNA TGCGCCAGCAGCTTGGACGCACAGGGGTTGCGGAGCGGGAGGGCCGCCTACAATGAGCAGTTCTTC.

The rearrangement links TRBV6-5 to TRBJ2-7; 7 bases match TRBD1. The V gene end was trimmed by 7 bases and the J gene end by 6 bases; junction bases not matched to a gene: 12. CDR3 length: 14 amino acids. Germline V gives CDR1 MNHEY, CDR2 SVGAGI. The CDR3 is CASTLSTGRSEQYF. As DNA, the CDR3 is TGTGCCAGCACCCTATCGACAGGGCGGTCCGAGCAGTACTTC.

The CDR3 region has the DNA TGTGCCAGCAGTGGGCCGAGAGGAGGGGATGAAAAACTGTTTTTT. Translating it yields CASSGPRGGDEKLFF. V and J are TRBV28 and TRBJ1-4, with D perhaps matching TRBD1 (5 bases). The CDR3 is 15 amino acids. CDR1 is MDHEN, CDR2 SYDVKM, per germline. The ends were cut back, 5 bases at V and 6 bases at J, with 16 bases in the middle.

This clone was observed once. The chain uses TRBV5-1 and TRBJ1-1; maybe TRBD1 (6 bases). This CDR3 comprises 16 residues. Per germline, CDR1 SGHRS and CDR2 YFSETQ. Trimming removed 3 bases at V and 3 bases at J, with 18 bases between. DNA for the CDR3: TGCGCCAGCAGCTCGCCGGGGGGCTCTAGGGACACTGAAGCTTTCTTT. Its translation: CASSSPGGSRDTEAFF.

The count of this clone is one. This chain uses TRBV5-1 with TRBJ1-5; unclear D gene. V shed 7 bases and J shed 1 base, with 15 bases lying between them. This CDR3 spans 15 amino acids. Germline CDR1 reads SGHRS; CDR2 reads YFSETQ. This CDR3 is CASVPFPGSNQPQHF. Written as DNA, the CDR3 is TGCGCCAGCGTTCCCTTTCCGGGGAGCAATCAGCCCCAGCATTTT.

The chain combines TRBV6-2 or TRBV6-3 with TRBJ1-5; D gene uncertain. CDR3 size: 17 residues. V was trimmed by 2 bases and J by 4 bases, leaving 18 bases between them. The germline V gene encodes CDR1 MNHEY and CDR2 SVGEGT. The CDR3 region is CASSYATGEVRNQPQHF. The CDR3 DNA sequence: TGTGCCAGCAGTTACGCTACGGGAGAGGTGCGTAATCAGCCCCAGCATTTT.

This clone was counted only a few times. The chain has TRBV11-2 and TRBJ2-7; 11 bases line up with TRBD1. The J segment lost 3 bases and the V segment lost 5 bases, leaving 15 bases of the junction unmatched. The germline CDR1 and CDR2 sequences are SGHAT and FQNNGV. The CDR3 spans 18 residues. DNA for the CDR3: TGTGCCAGCAGCAGGACAGGGGGCGCGGGAGGGAGCATCTACGAGCAGTACTTC. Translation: CASSRTGGAGGSIYEQYF.

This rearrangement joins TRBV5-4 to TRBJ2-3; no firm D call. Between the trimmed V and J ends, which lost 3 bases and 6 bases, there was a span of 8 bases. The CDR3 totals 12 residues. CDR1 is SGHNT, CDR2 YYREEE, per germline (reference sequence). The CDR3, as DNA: TGTGCCAGCAGCTCGAGAGAGGATACGCAGTATTTT. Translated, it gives CASSSREDTQYF.

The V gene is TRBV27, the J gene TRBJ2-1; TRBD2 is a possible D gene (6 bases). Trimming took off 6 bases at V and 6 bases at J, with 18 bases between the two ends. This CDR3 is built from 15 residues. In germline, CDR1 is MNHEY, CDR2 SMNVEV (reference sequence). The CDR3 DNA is TGTGCCAGCAGGAACCGGGACTTTTTATCCAATGAGCAGTTCTTC. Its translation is CASRNRDFLSNEQFF.